A selection of T cell receptor beta chains follows, all from one sample in a study of blood T cell repertoires in COVID-19. The repertoire was sequenced with immunoSEQ multiplex PCR; TCRdb's copy has only in-frame clones and lacks some. The data hold around 380,000 clones, with around 87% observed a single time. The sequenced sample consisted of PBMCs or T cells enriched from blood (not recorded which). Receptors originate from a man aged 30 to 45 who had recovered from COVID-19. The CDR3 runs from the conserved cysteine through the conserved F or W. D genes are given only for firm matches.

d_call,j_call,cdr3_length,v_call,cdr3_aa
.,TRBJ2-7,14,TRBV3-1/TRBV3-2,CASTRDGRTYEQYF
TRBD1,TRBJ2-7,14,TRBV5-1,CASSLTGANYEQYF
.,TRBJ1-6,11,TRBV7-2,CASSANSPLHF
.,TRBJ2-3,19,TRBV7-9,CASSPLRVAAFPSADTQYF
.,TRBJ1-2,14,TRBV19,CASRTLGGHYGYTF
TRBD1,TRBJ2-1,17,TRBV7-9,CASSLDLRTGDYNEQFF
.,TRBJ1-5,16,TRBV7-9,CASSLGGQYSNQPQHF
.,TRBJ1-1,14,TRBV5-1,CASSLPTGNTEAFF
.,TRBJ2-3,13,TRBV7-3,CASSSQGTDTQYF
TRBD1,TRBJ2-3,14,TRBV5-4,CASSRGQGTDTQYF
TRBD1,TRBJ2-7,13,TRBV7-3,CASSPDRDYEQYF
.,TRBJ2-1,15,TRBV5-5,CASSLVQSSYNEQFF
.,TRBJ1-6,18,TRBV9,CASSVGGGFPIGSSPLHF
TRBD1,TRBJ1-1,16,TRBV30,CAWSPWGLDREVRAFF
TRBD2,TRBJ2-7,16,TRBV18,CASSPGSLGLAGEQYF
.,TRBJ1-5,12,TRBV27,CASNRPNQPQHF
.,TRBJ1-2,13,TRBV4-1,CASSPNRDYGYTF
.,TRBJ2-1,17,TRBV4-1,CASSHPWGRGTYNEQFF
.,TRBJ1-3,17,TRBV5-4,CASSFSSSASSGNTIYF
.,TRBJ1-2,13,TRBV7-2,CASSTTGQGGYTF
TRBD1,TRBJ1-4,17,TRBV13,CASSSAQGQSTNEKLFF
TRBD1,TRBJ1-6,13,TRBV18,CASSSTGDSPLHF
TRBD1,TRBJ1-4,17,TRBV27,CASSLRPGTETNEKLFF
.,TRBJ1-4,19,TRBV4-3,CASSQGIFGGNLINEKLFF
TRBD1,TRBJ2-1,15,TRBV5-1,CASSFRTGVYNEQFF
.,TRBJ2-3,15,TRBV18,CASSPSQGWKDTQYF
.,TRBJ2-2,15,TRBV4-1,CASSQRGMNTGELFF
TRBD1,TRBJ2-7,14,TRBV7-2,CASSLETGPYEQYF
TRBD1,TRBJ1-2,13,TRBV6-5,CASRGQGPYGYTF
TRBD1,TRBJ1-1,15,TRBV9,CASSATGVMNTEAFF
TRBD1,TRBJ1-4,15,TRBV29-1,CSVERRQGANEKLFF
.,TRBJ1-2,16,TRBV6-1,CASSEAPIDRMNGYTF
TRBD2,TRBJ2-3,17,TRBV9,CASSASGSRGGKDTQYF